This T cell receptor beta chain originates from a study of T cell responses to AZD1222 COVID-19 vaccine. Only a few counts were recorded for this clone. The CDR3 runs 14 residues. Germline assignment: CDR1 SGHTA and CDR2 FQGNSA. Deletions cut 6 bases from V and 3 bases from J, with 12 bases between. Clones were read by immunoSEQ multiplex PCR, and TCRdb kept only the in-frame ones, dropping some. The sample yields about 100,000 clones, about 93% seen once. The chain has TRBV7-2 and TRBJ1-5; D gene uncertain. Sample: peripheral blood, taken on day 0 of AZD1222 vaccination. This sequence originates from an adult in good health. The CDR3 coding sequence is TGTGCCAGCAGTCAGGACCGATACAATCAGCCCCAGCATTTT. This translates into CASSQDRYNQPQHF.